One T cell receptor (beta chain) is described in this entry. These data belong to a study of blood T cells in healthy people across ages. CDR1 and CDR2 (germline): LNHNV, YYDKDF (reference sequence). The CDR3 sequence is 16 residues long. Deletions cut 0 bases from V and 3 bases from J, with 13 bases between. A J-beta primer mix and a sample-barcoded 5' primer were used in a second PCR of about 7 to 12 cycles. Each CDR3 protein is one row after TCRdb ran MiXCR on the 5' RACE reads. Of roughly 1,500,000 distinct CDR3 sequences in the sample, roughly a third were seen once. The receptor was derived from a woman between 25 and 40 years old in good health. Input material: blood. This chain links TRBV15 with TRBJ2-3, with a tentative D call TRBD1 (5 bases). The CDR3 sequence is CATSRDGSGITDTQYF. The CDR3 DNA reads as TGTGCCACCAGCAGAGATGGGTCAGGGATTACAGATACGCAGTATTTT.